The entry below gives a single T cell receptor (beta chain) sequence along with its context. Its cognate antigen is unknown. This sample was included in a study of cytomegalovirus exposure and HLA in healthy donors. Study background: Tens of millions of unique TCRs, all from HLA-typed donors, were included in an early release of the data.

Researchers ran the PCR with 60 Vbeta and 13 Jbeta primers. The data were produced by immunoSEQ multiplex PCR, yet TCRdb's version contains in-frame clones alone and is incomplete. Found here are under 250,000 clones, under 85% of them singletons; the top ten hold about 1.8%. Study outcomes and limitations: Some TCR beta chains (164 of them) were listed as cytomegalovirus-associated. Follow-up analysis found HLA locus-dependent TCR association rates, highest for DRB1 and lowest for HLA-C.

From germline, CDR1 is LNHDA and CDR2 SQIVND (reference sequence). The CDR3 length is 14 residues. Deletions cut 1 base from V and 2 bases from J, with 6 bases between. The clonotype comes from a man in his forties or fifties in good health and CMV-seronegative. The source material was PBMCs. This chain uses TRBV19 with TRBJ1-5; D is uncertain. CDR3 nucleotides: TGTGCCAGTAGTATAGTTTCGGGCAATCAGCCCCAGCATTTT. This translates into CASSIVSGNQPQHF.